This T cell receptor beta chain was sequenced in a study of T cell repertoires in cytomegalovirus infection. Whole-study context: Recently identified HLA-C-restricted CMV epitopes and well-studied HLA-B-restricted CMV epitopes were used by the study.

This clonotype was detected only a few times. Antigen: not known. TCRdb used MiXCR to reprocess the reads, holding one entry per CDR3 protein. The sample shows roughly 700,000 distinct CDR3 sequences, about 33% of them seen only once. The CDR3 sequence is 13 residues long. The germline V gene encodes CDR1 SEHNR and CDR2 FQNEAQ (reference sequence). V shed 3 bases and J shed 2 bases, with 7 bases lying between them. The sequencing here drew on cultured PBMCs, taken from culture after CMV antigen stimulation. The sequence came from a human donor in good health (CMV status not recorded). Some clones in this sample may be carry-over from other donors' samples. The chain has TRBV7-9 and TRBJ1-2; D is possibly TRBD1 (5 bases). The CDR3 nucleotides read TGTGCCAGCAGCTTTAGACAGAACTATGGCTACACCTTC. This sequence encodes CASSFRQNYGYTF.